Listed here are 31 T cell receptor beta chains from one sample, sequenced in a study of T cell responses to AZD1222 COVID-19 vaccine (dated by TCRdb to the early 2020s). Libraries came from the immunoSEQ multiplex PCR assay. TCRdb mirrors the immuneACCESS table, restricted to in-frame sequences. Some clones are absent from its copies; in checked studies, under half trace to an unresolved V gene, and the reason for the others is unknown. The sample profile shows approximately 120,000 clones; approximately 90% of them were found once. Of the sample, 11% is held by the ten largest clones. The sample's time point, from its label and the paper: baseline before first vaccination. Read against the paper, the sample's treatment or condition label means: meningococcal conjugate vaccine given as trial control. Sample: peripheral blood, taken on day 0 of MenACWY control vaccination. The receptors stem from an adult in good health.

The V and J genes are TRBV6-4 and TRBJ2-1; 10 bases align to TRBD2. V lost 3 bases, J lost 5 bases, and 1 base stayed unmatched. The germline gives CDR1 MRHNA, CDR2 SNTAGT. The CDR3 is 14 amino acids. CDR3 nucleotides: TGTGCCAGCAGTGAAGCGGGAGGGAACAATGAGCAGTTCTTC. This encodes CASSEAGGNNEQFF.

The chain combines TRBV7-3 with TRBJ2-4; weak D call: TRBD1 (5 bases). CDR3 length: 15 amino acids. Germline CDR1 reads SGHTA; CDR2 reads FQGTGA. Trimming cost V 1 base and J 8 bases, with 15 bases left between them. DNA for the CDR3: TGTGCCAGCAGCTTAAGTCATGGGGCTGGGGACATTCAGTACTTC. It codes for CASSLSHGAGDIQYF.

Written as DNA, the CDR3 is TGTGCCAGCAGCTTGGGGGCCAGACGCCTTGGGGGCTACACCTTC. Its translation: CASSLGARRLGGYTF. The J gene is TRBJ1-2, the V gene TRBV7-9; a weak D match, TRBD1 (6 bases). This CDR3 has 15 residues. The V end lost 3 bases, the J end lost 8 bases, and 19 bases lay between the germline ends. CDR1 is SEHNR, CDR2 FQNEAQ, per germline (reference sequence).

This chain connects TRBV4-2 to TRBJ2-1; TRBD2 matches at 8 bases. V trimming: 2 bases; J trimming: 3 bases; junction bases outside the gene matches: 3. CDR1 LGHNA and CDR2 YNFKEQ come from the germline V gene. The CDR3 covers 15 residues. CDR3 sequence reads: CASSQTLAGYNEQFF. The CDR3 coding sequence is TGTGCCAGCAGCCAAACCCTAGCGGGCTACAATGAGCAGTTCTTC.

The chain is built from TRBV4-3 and TRBJ2-6; no reliable D call. This CDR3 spans 18 amino acids. The germline CDR1 and CDR2 sequences are LGHNA and YSLEER. The V end lost 0 bases, the J end lost 4 bases, and 16 bases lay between the germline ends. DNA of the CDR3: TGCGCCAGCAGCCAAGATTTCCGGGCCTCTTGGGGGGCCAACGTCCTGACTTTC. This sequence encodes CASSQDFRASWGANVLTF.

J is TRBJ1-2 and V is TRBV3-1 (or the pseudogene TRBV3-2); 7 bases map to TRBD1. This CDR3 region has 17 residues. V was pared by 2 bases and J by 0 bases, with 9 bases of the junction left unmatched. The germline CDR1 and CDR2 sequences are LGHDT and YNNKEL (reference sequence). CDR3 residues: CASSQTTAGTANYGYTF. The CDR3 DNA sequence: TGTGCCAGCAGCCAAACCACCGCCGGGACAGCTAACTATGGCTACACCTTC.

V and J are TRBV7-9 and TRBJ2-2; TRBD2 matches 10 bases. The CDR3 covers 14 residues. The junction had 1 base not matched to a gene; V was cut back by 6 bases and J by 3 bases. Per germline, CDR1 SEHNR and CDR2 FQNEAQ (reference sequence). Here the CDR3 reads CASRAGGDTGELFF. CDR3 DNA: TGTGCCAGCAGAGCGGGAGGGGACACCGGGGAGCTGTTTTTT.

CDR3 nucleotides: TGTGCCAGCAGCTTAGATAGGGTGCCCCAATCCACTAATTCACCCCTCCACTTT. Translation: CASSLDRVPQSTNSPLHF. The chain recombines TRBV7-8 with TRBJ1-6; D remains ambiguous. The CDR3 contains 18 residues. The V end was cut by 1 base, the J end by 6 bases, with 19 bases between. The germline V gene has CDR1 SGHVS and CDR2 FQNEAQ.

V gene TRBV7-3 combines with J gene TRBJ2-4; TRBD2 matches at 9 bases. The CDR3 sequence is 13 residues long. J was trimmed by 10 bases and V by 5 bases; bases with no gene match: 6. The germline V gene has CDR1 SGHTA and CDR2 FQGTGA. CDR3 nucleotide sequence: TGTGCCAGCAGCGAAATAGCGGGAGAGATTCAGTACTTC. This gives the protein CASSEIAGEIQYF.

The chain carries TRBV7-2 and TRBJ1-3, with D possibly TRBD1 on 5 matching bases. This CDR3 comprises 15 residues. The germline V and J ends were trimmed by 5 bases and 0 bases, with 11 bases remaining between them. Per germline, CDR1 SGHTA and CDR2 FQGNSA. The DNA for the CDR3 is TGTGCCAGCAGCGGCCGACAGATCTCTGGAAACACCATATATTTT. This sequence encodes CASSGRQISGNTIYF.

The chain couples TRBV15 to TRBJ1-1; a possible D gene is TRBD1 (5 bases). This CDR3 is built from 15 residues. The V end lost 0 bases, the J end lost 6 bases, and 14 bases lay between the germline ends. Germline assignment: CDR1 LNHNV and CDR2 YYDKDF (reference sequence). DNA of the CDR3: TGTGCCACCAGCAGAGATGACAGAGATCCCCCTGAAGCTTTCTTT. Its protein is CATSRDDRDPPEAFF. Full variable domain (remainder filled in from reference TRBV15 and TRBJ1-1): DAMVIQNPRYQVTQFGKPVTLSCSQTLNHNVMYWYQQKSSQAPKLLFHYYDKDFNNEADTPDNFQSRRPNTSFCFLDIRSPGLGDTAMYLCATSRDDRDPPEAFFGQGTRLTVV.

V usage is TRBV9 and J usage is TRBJ1-3; 8 nucleotides agree with TRBD1. The V gene end was trimmed by 3 bases and the J gene end by 4 bases; junction bases not matched to a gene: 3. Per germline, CDR1 SGDLS and CDR2 YYNGEE. The CDR3 covers 14 residues. CDR3 protein: CASSARGLGNTIYF. Written as DNA, the CDR3 is TGTGCCAGCAGCGCCAGGGGGCTCGGAAACACCATATATTTT.

The chain joins TRBV5-1 to TRBJ2-3, with D maybe TRBD2 (6 bases). V was trimmed by 1 base and J by 2 bases, leaving 14 bases between them. The length of the CDR3 is 16 residues. Germline CDR1 SGHRS, CDR2 YFSETQ. The CDR3, as DNA: TGCGCCAGCAGCTTGAACCGCGGGGTAAACACAGATACGCAGTATTTT. Its protein is CASSLNRGVNTDTQYF.

The rearrangement joins TRBV6-6 to TRBJ2-1; 11 positions agree with TRBD2. The CDR3 covers 14 residues. Germline V gene sequence: CDR1 MNHNY, CDR2 SVGAGI (reference sequence). After removal of 7 bases from V and 7 bases from J, the junction contained 6 bases not matched to a gene. The CDR3 is CASTSGRSENEQFF. CDR3 nucleotide sequence: TGTGCCAGCACTAGCGGGAGGTCGGAGAATGAGCAGTTCTTC.

The rearrangement joins TRBV7-2 to TRBJ2-7; either TRBD1 or TRBD2 may fit D (5 bases each). Trimming took off 5 bases at V and 0 bases at J, with 14 bases between the two ends. CDR1 SGHTA and CDR2 FQGNSA come from the germline V gene. This CDR3 has 15 amino acids. The CDR3 DNA reads TGTGCCAGCAGCCCTTTGCCAGGGAGCTCCTACGAGCAGTACTTC. Translation: CASSPLPGSSYEQYF.

The CDR3 sequence: CASSWGQGNTGELFF. The DNA of the CDR3 is TGTGCCAGCAGTTGGGGACAGGGGAACACCGGGGAGCTGTTTTTT. The J gene is TRBJ2-2, the V gene TRBV27; 9 bases match TRBD1. Unmatched junction bases numbered 1, after V lost 4 bases and J lost 1 base. The CDR3 totals 15 residues. CDR1 and CDR2 from the germline V gene are MNHEY and SMNVEV (reference sequence).

This clone was detected a few times. The chain carries TRBV5-1 and TRBJ1-3, with D tentatively TRBD1 (5 bases). The CDR3 contains 15 residues. From germline, CDR1 is SGHRS and CDR2 YFSETQ. V lost 0 bases, J lost 3 bases, and 10 bases lay in between. The CDR3 spells CASSLDGTFGNTIYF. In nucleotides, the CDR3 is TGCGCCAGCAGCTTGGACGGGACTTTTGGAAACACCATATATTTT.

Only one count was recorded for this clone. The chain is built from TRBV12-1 and TRBJ1-2. TRBV12-1 is a known pseudogene. CDR3 length: 9 amino acids. Here the CDR3 DNA reads TGTGGCAGGGTGCTGGGCTACACCTTC. Protein product: CGRVLGYTF.

The genes are TRBV7-9 and TRBJ1-3; unclear D gene. The germline gives CDR1 SEHNR, CDR2 FQNEAQ (reference sequence). The CDR3 covers 15 residues. V shed 5 bases and J shed 4 bases, with 15 bases lying between them. The CDR3 sequence: CASSPPFRLGNTIYF. CDR3 in DNA: TGTGCCAGCAGCCCCCCATTTAGGTTGGGAAACACCATATATTTT.

The rearrangement joins TRBV28 to TRBJ1-2; a weak D match, TRBD1 (5 bases). V lost 5 bases and J lost 4, with 14 bases in between. The CDR3 consists of 14 residues. CDR1 and CDR2 from the germline V gene are MDHEN and SYDVKM. The chain's CDR3 is CASSPGRRGYGYTF. In DNA form, the CDR3 reads TGTGCCAGCAGTCCGGGACGGCGGGGCTATGGCTACACCTTC.

The chain joins TRBV4-1 to TRBJ2-1, with TRBD2 matching over 7 bases. Germline assignment: CDR1 MGHRA and CDR2 YSYEKL. The CDR3 spans 17 residues. With 1 base clipped from V and 1 base from J, the junction kept 7 bases outside the gene matches. In nucleotides, the CDR3 is TGCGCCAGCAGCCAAGGGACGGGCGGGAGTTCCTACAATGAGCAGTTCTTC. Protein product: CASSQGTGGSSYNEQFF.

The V call is TRBV2, the J call TRBJ2-5; no firm D call. The CDR3 totals 14 residues. Germline-derived CDR1 and CDR2 are SNHLY and FYNNEI. Trimming shortened V by 7 bases and J by 1 base, and 13 bases separated the two germline ends. CDR3 residues: CASTRSGSQETQYF. CDR3 in DNA: TGTGCCAGCACTCGATCGGGTTCCCAAGAGACCCAGTACTTC.

The chain employs TRBV29-1 and TRBJ2-5; a weak D match, TRBD1 (5 bases). CDR1 is SQVTM and CDR2 is ANQGSEA in the germline V gene. CDR3 length equals 12 residues. V dropped 4 bases and J dropped 5 bases, with 11 bases sitting between them. CDR3 coding DNA: TGCAGCGTTGGTTGGACATGGGAGACCCAGTACTTC. Translated, it gives CSVGWTWETQYF.

Notes on this clone: Other DNA sequences from this sample encode an identical CDR3 as well. V usage is TRBV6-5 and J usage is TRBJ2-1, with TRBD2 identical over 8 bases. Trimming cost V 6 bases and J 2 bases; bases outside gene matches: 3. The germline V gene has CDR1 MNHEY and CDR2 SVGAGI. The CDR3 spans 14 residues. The CDR3 bases are TGTGCCAGCAGCTTAGCGGGAACCTACAATGAGCAGTTCTTC. Encoded protein: CASSLAGTYNEQFF.

The genes are TRBV27 and TRBJ1-5; D remains unclear. V was clipped by 7 bases and J by 2 bases, with 9 bases between them. The CDR3 spans 13 residues. The V gene's germline CDR1 is MNHEY and CDR2 SMNVEV (reference sequence). The CDR3 DNA follows: TGTGCCAGCAAGGGCTCGGGCAATCAGCCCCAGCATTTT. It yields the protein CASKGSGNQPQHF.

This chain connects TRBV13 to TRBJ1-1; D gene uncertain. Germline V CDR1 and CDR2: PRHDT, FYEKMQ (reference sequence). The CDR3 runs 15 residues. Trimming cost V 5 bases and J 1 base, with 14 bases left between them. CDR3 in amino acids: CASSPRASGNTEAFF. For the CDR3, the DNA is TGTGCCAGCAGCCCCCGGGCCTCCGGGAACACTGAAGCTTTCTTT.

J is TRBJ2-7 and V is TRBV5-3; D uncertain. TRBV5-3 is identified as an open reading frame with a role that is uncertain. V was pared by 0 bases and J by 0 bases, with 10 bases between. There are 15 residues in the CDR3. Here the CDR3 DNA reads TGTGCCAGAAGCTTGGGACATACCTACTCCTACGAGCAGTACTTC. Translation: CARSLGHTYSYEQYF.

The V and J genes are TRBV4-2 and TRBJ2-1; D unresolved. With 0 bases removed from V and 7 bases from J, the gap between germline ends came to 4 bases. The CDR3 sequence is 12 residues long. From germline, CDR1 is LGHNA and CDR2 YNFKEQ. CDR3: CASSQDGNEQFF. The CDR3 bases are TGTGCCAGCAGCCAAGACGGGAATGAGCAGTTCTTC.

The chain links TRBV29-1 to TRBJ1-1; no clear D gene. CDR3 length equals 14 residues. Germline values: CDR1 SQVTM, CDR2 ANQGSEA. Trimming cost V 7 bases and J 3 bases, with 18 bases left between them. The CDR3 here is CSGNGPGTDTEAFF. The CDR3 bases are TGCAGCGGAAATGGGCCAGGCACCGACACTGAAGCTTTCTTT.

The chain is built from TRBV5-5 and TRBJ1-1, with a tentative D call TRBD1 (5 bases). V was trimmed by 4 bases and J by 0 bases, leaving 13 bases between them. The CDR3 consists of 15 residues. Germline V CDR1 and CDR2: SGHKS, YYEKEE (reference sequence). CDR3: CASSAFGGMNTEAFF. In DNA form, the CDR3 reads TGTGCCAGCAGCGCTTTTGGGGGGATGAACACTGAAGCTTTCTTT.

V usage is TRBV6-1 and J usage is TRBJ2-4, with 7 bases fitting TRBD1. CDR1 is MNHNS, CDR2 SASEGT, per germline. The CDR3 has 18 residues. V trimming: 4 bases; J trimming: 0 bases; junction bases outside the gene matches: 12. CDR3 nucleotide sequence: TGTGCCAGCAGTGCCCGGGACAGTAGAGATCTAGCCAAAAACATTCAGTACTTC. Translating it yields CASSARDSRDLAKNIQYF.